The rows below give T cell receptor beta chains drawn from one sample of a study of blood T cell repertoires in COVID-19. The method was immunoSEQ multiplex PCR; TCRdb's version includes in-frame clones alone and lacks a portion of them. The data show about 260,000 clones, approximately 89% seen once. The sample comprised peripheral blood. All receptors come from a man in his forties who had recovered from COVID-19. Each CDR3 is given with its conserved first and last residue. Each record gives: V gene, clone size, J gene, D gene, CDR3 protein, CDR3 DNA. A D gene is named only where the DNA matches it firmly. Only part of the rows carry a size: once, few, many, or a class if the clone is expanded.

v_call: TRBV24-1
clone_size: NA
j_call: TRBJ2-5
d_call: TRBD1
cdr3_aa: CATSTTGQGGEETQYF
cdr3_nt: TGTGCCACCAGTACGACAGGACAGGGGGGAGAGGAGACCCAGTACTTC

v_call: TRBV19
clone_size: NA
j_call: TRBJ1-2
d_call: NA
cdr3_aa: CASTKSREINGYTF
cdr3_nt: TGTGCCAGTACAAAAAGCCGGGAGATTAATGGCTACACCTTC

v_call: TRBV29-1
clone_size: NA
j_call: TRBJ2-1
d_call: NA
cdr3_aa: CSVESGYNEQFF
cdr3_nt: TGCAGCGTTGAATCGGGCTACAATGAGCAGTTCTTC

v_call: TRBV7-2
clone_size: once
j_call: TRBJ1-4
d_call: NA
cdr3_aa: CASSSGTSRGEKLFF
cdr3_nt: TGTGCCAGCAGCTCAGGGACATCAAGGGGTGAAAAACTGTTTTTT

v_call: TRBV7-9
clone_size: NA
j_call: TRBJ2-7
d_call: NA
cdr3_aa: CASSLAVYEQYF
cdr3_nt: TGTGCCAGCAGCCTCGCAGTGTACGAGCAGTACTTC

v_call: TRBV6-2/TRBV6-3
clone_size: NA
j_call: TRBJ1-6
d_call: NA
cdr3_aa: CASSYPRASYNSPLHF
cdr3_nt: TGTGCCAGCAGTTACCCGAGGGCGTCCTATAATTCACCCCTCCACTTT

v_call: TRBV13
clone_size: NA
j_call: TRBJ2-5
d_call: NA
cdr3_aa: CASSWRDYQETQYF
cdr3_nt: TGTGCCAGCAGCTGGCGGGACTACCAAGAGACCCAGTACTTC

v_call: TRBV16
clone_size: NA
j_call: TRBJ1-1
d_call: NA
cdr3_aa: CASSQFASQGVSFF
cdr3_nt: TGTGCCAGCAGCCAATTCGCAAGCCAAGGGGTATCTTTCTTT

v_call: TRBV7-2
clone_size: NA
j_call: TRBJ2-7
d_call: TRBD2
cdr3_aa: CASSPVWRGEYEQYF
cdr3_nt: TGTGCCAGCAGCCCTGTTTGGCGGGGGGAGTACGAGCAGTACTTC

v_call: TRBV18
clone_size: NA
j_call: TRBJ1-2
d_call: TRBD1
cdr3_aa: CASSPRQGPGYTF
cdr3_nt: TGTGCCAGCTCACCACGACAGGGTCCTGGCTACACCTTC

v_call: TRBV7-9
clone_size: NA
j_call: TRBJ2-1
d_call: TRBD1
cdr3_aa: CASSQPIQGSNEQFF
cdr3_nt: TGTGCCAGCAGCCAACCGATACAGGGGTCCAATGAGCAGTTCTTC

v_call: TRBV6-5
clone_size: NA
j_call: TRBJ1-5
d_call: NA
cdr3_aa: CASSTVSNQPQHF
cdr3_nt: TGTGCCAGCAGTACGGTTAGCAATCAGCCCCAGCATTTT

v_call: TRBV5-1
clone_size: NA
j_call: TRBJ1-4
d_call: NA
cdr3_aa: CASSLRAADEKLFF
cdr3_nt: TGCGCCAGCAGCTTGCGCGCCGCCGATGAAAAACTGTTTTTT

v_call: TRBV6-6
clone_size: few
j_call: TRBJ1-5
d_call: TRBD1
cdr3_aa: CASSRSDRENNQPQHF
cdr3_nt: TGTGCCAGCAGCCGATCGGACAGGGAGAACAATCAGCCCCAGCATTTT

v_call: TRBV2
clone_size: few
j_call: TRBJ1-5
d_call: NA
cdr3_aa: CASSVGQGNQPQHF
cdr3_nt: TGTGCCAGCAGTGTGGGGCAGGGAAATCAGCCCCAGCATTTT

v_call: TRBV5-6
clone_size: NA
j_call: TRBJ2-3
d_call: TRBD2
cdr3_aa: CASSLGLAGLAAQYF
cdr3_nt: TGTGCCAGCAGCTTGGGACTAGCGGGGTTGGCGGCGCAGTATTTT

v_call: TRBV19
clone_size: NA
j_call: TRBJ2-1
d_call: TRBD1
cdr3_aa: CASRIDRGPASNLNEQFF
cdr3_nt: TGTGCCAGTCGCATCGACAGGGGGCCGGCTAGCAACCTCAATGAGCAGTTCTTC

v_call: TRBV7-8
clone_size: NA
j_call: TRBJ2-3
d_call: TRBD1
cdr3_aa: CASSLGGTGTDTQYF
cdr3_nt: TGTGCCAGCAGCTTAGGGGGGACAGGGACAGATACGCAGTATTTT

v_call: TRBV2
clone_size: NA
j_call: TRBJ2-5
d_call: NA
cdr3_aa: CASSERVASIETQYF
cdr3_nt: TGTGCCAGCAGTGAAAGGGTGGCTAGCATCGAGACCCAGTACTTC

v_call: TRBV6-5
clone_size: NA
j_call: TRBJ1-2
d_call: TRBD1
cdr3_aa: CASSSQGANYGYTF
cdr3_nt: TGTGCCAGCAGTTCCCAGGGGGCTAACTATGGCTACACCTTC

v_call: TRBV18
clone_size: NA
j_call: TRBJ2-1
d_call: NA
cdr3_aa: CASSPLGGEQFF
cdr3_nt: TGTGCCAGCTCACCCCTAGGGGGTGAGCAGTTCTTC

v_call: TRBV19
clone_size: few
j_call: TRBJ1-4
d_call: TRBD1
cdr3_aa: CASRDRGNEKLFF
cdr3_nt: TGTGCCAGCCGAGACAGGGGAAATGAAAAACTGTTTTTT

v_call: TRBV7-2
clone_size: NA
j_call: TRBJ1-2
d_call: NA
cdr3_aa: CASSAGSQGRGGYTF
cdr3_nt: TGTGCCAGCAGCGCCGGATCACAGGGCCGAGGGGGCTACACCTTC

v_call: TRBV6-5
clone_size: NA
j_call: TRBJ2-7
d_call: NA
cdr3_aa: CASTLLGAGNEQYF
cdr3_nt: TGTGCCAGCACACTCTTGGGGGCTGGGAACGAGCAGTACTTC

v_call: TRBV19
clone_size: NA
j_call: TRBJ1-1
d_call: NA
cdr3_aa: CASSIAPRAGLNTEAFF
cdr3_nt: TGTGCCAGTAGTATAGCCCCTAGGGCAGGGCTAAACACTGAAGCTTTCTTT

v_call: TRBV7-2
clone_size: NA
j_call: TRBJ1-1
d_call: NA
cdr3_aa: CASSLALQGTEAFF
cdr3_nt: TGTGCCAGCAGCTTGGCCCTACAGGGAACTGAAGCTTTCTTT

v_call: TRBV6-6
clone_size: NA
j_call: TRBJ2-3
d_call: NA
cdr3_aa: CASSSPTSSTDTQYF
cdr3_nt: TGTGCCAGCAGTTCCCCGACAAGTAGCACAGATACGCAGTATTTT